This TCR beta chain was recorded in a study of cytotoxic CD8 clonotypes in ibrutinib-treated CLL. Target depth was 1 in 200,000 to 1 in 1 million T cells, about 10x per clonotype. Assay: immunoSEQ multiplex PCR; the TCRdb copy retains only in-frame clones and omits some. The data hold some 76,000 clones, with less than 90% observed a single time. Whole-study results and caveats: Rising at ibrutinib response, clonality subsequently fell back toward baseline at progression.

The V end was cut by 6 bases, the J end by 5 bases, with 19 bases between. Germline CDR1 LNHDA, CDR2 SQIVND (reference sequence). The CDR3 runs to 16 residues. This clone was detected a few times. As yet, its antigen is unknown. V usage is TRBV19 and J usage is TRBJ1-4; no firm D call. The TCR originated in a human donor with chronic lymphocytic leukemia. This specimen was PBMCs, taken after 24 months of ibrutinib treatment. CDR3 coding DNA: TGTGCCAGTAGCCTCATCGGGTTCAGAGTCAATGAAAAACTGTTTTTT. It encodes CASSLIGFRVNEKLFF.